This TCR beta chain was profiled in a study of blood T cell repertoires in COVID-19. Method: immunoSEQ multiplex PCR; TCRdb's copy keeps in-frame clones and lacks some. The profile shows about 170,000 clones, roughly 87% of them singletons. Germline V lookup: CDR1 SGHNT, CDR2 YYREEE (reference sequence). The CDR3 length is 15 residues. Losses at the gene ends were 4 bases for V and 4 bases for J; bases not matched to a gene: 8. This TCR derives from a woman in her forties or fifties who had recovered from COVID-19. J is TRBJ2-3 and V is TRBV5-4, with 8 nucleotides matching TRBD2. The specimen was PBMCs or T cells enriched from blood (not recorded which). CDR3 residues: CASSNGAGAADTQYF. CDR3 DNA sequence: TGTGCCAGCAGCAATGGAGCGGGAGCTGCAGATACGCAGTATTTT.